Listed below are T cell receptor beta chains from one sample, sequenced in a study of T cell repertoires in cytomegalovirus infection. In TCRdb, the reads were re-called with MiXCR into one record per CDR3 protein. The table lists under 350,000 distinct CDR3 sequences, around a tenth of them singletons. The sample consisted of PBMCs. These receptors were collected from a human donor in good health (CMV status not recorded). Some clones in this sample may be carry-over from other donors' samples. Each CDR3 is given without its conserved first and last residue.

>TRBV10-2|TRBJ2-7
ASSPTSGGARQY
>TRBV4-3|TRBJ2-1
ASSQEEGSYNEQF
>TRBV7-2|TRBJ2-5
ASSSSGGVQETQY
>TRBV7-2|TRBJ1-1
ASSFFNPGVGTEAF
>TRBV7-2|TRBJ2-1
ASSLARSSGPYNEQF
>TRBV7-2|TRBJ2-5
ASRIQETQY
>TRBV7-9|TRBJ2-1
ASSLSSGWGFEQF
>TRBV7-7|TRBJ2-1
ASSPGGSGSRNNEQF
>TRBV4-1|TRBJ2-5
ASSQDPQGLIQETQY
>TRBV12-3/TRBV12-4|TRBJ1-5
ASSYLGYDQPQH
>TRBV28|TRBJ2-2
ASRGPGTGELF
>TRBV7-2|TRBJ1-1
ASSSQGSSEAF
>TRBV27|TRBJ2-7
ASSDRRWDKSYEQY
>TRBV20-1|TRBJ1-6
SSGPGQGGSPLH
>TRBV12-3/TRBV12-4|TRBJ1-4
ASSWTGWLRVDEKLF
>TRBV18|TRBJ1-2
ASSPGQGSFYGYT
>TRBV6-8|TRBJ2-7
ASFSGRAYEQY
>TRBV28|TRBJ2-7
ASFVALRERDEQY
>TRBV2|TRBJ2-1
ASSEQGTLLYNEQF
>TRBV6-1|TRBJ2-7
ASSEANREGEQY
>TRBV11-2|TRBJ2-3
ASSLKLYPSTDTQY
>TRBV7-2|TRBJ1-2
ASSPRTGYGYT
>TRBV12-3/TRBV12-4|TRBJ2-2
ASSGGQGPTGELF
>TRBV6-5|TRBJ1-1
ASSPVGHMNTEAF
>TRBV25-1|TRBJ1-6
ASSELITGPLH
>TRBV7-3|TRBJ2-7
ASSLRGSLSDEQY
>TRBV25-1|TRBJ2-5
ASSDSTRNGETQY
>TRBV11-2|TRBJ1-4
ASRGIREEKLF
>TRBV13|TRBJ1-1
ASSPTGKLNTEAF
>TRBV7-2|TRBJ2-5
ASSELRARGETQY
>TRBV20-1|TRBJ1-4
SARDQGTSEKLF
>TRBV7-2|TRBJ1-2
ASSPGGGNYGYT
>TRBV6-1|TRBJ1-2
ASRPPVGGGRSGYT
>TRBV5-1|TRBJ2-1
ASSLEPWGQF
>TRBV7-2|TRBJ2-2
ASCRDPQIGGELF
>TRBV12-3/TRBV12-4|TRBJ2-1
ASSSGQGSLNEQF
>TRBV11-2|TRBJ2-1
ASSLTQGLSSYNEQF
>TRBV5-6|TRBJ2-1
ASSPVGGEQF
>TRBV6-1|TRBJ1-2
ASSYRASYGYT
>TRBV6-2/TRBV6-3|TRBJ2-5
ASLKYQQETQY
>TRBV7-4|TRBJ2-1
ASSLALLAGADEQF
>TRBV24-1|TRBJ2-7
ATSQQGYEQY
>TRBV7-2|TRBJ2-3
ASSLISAGEDTQY
>TRBV7-2|TRBJ2-7
ASSSTSGGSYEQY
>TRBV18|TRBJ2-3
ASSPLDTAGTDTQY
>TRBV7-2|TRBJ2-3
ASSLAPAASTDTQY
>TRBV7-2|TRBJ2-3
ASSLRRVAFSSTDTQY
>TRBV5-1|TRBJ1-1
ASSLVPGQLNTEAF
>TRBV7-2|TRBJ2-1
ASSLVGGPSSQWEQF
>TRBV28|TRBJ2-4
ASSLRVGRRGVLAKNIQY